Shown below are 27 T cell receptor beta chains from a single sample sequenced in a study of blood T cell repertoires in COVID-19. Libraries were prepared by immunoSEQ multiplex PCR; TCRdb keeps only in-frame clonotypes and omits some of them. The sample holds about 300,000 clones, 80% to 95% seen once. Sequences were obtained from peripheral blood. The receptors were sampled from a woman in her 30s with COVID-19, enrolled during active disease.

With respect to this clone: The sample contains more than one DNA sequence encoding this CDR3. The rearrangement links TRBV19 to TRBJ2-7, with 12 bases fitting TRBD2. The V gene's germline CDR1 is LNHDA and CDR2 SQIVND (reference sequence). This CDR3 is built from 15 residues. Germline trimming cut 3 bases from V and 2 bases from J; bases unmatched to any gene: 2. CDR3 sequence (DNA): TGTGCCAGTAGTATCGGACTAGCGGGGACCTACGAGCAGTACTTC. Protein product: CASSIGLAGTYEQYF. Full variable domain (missing parts from reference TRBV19 and TRBJ2-7): DGGITQSPKYLFRKEGQNVTLSCEQNLNHDAMYWYRQDPGQGLRLIYYSQIVNDFQKGDIAEGYSVSREKKESFPLTVTSAQKNPTAFYLCASSIGLAGTYEQYFGPGTRLTVT.

V usage is TRBV5-1 and J usage is TRBJ2-7; D gene uncertain. Trimming removed 7 bases at V and 4 bases at J, with 15 bases between. The germline V gene encodes CDR1 SGHRS and CDR2 YFSETQ. The CDR3 is made up of 13 amino acids. The CDR3 region has the DNA TGCGCCAGCGGGCCGAGCTTTCGGTACGAGCAGTACTTC. Translated, it gives CASGPSFRYEQYF.

The V gene is TRBV4-3, the J gene TRBJ2-1; TRBD2 agrees at 11 bases. The CDR3 totals 17 residues. Germline CDR1 reads LGHNA; CDR2 reads YSLEER. V shed 1 base and J 2 bases; nucleotides not matched to a gene: 4. For the CDR3, the DNA is TGCGCCAGCAGCCAAGCACTAGCGGGAGTCCCCTACAATGAGCAGTTCTTC. It encodes CASSQALAGVPYNEQFF.

The rearrangement uses TRBV19 and TRBJ2-1; 10 positions agree with TRBD2. Trimming cost V 6 bases and J 5 bases; bases outside gene matches: 16. Germline CDR1 LNHDA, CDR2 SQIVND (reference sequence). There are 18 residues in the CDR3. The CDR3 bases are TGTGCCAGTAGCCCTACTAGCGGGGAGGGGGTAGGTAACAATGAGCAGTTCTTC. This sequence encodes CASSPTSGEGVGNNEQFF.

This chain's CDR3 is CSTSSRNTEAFF. The CDR3 DNA is TGCAGCACTTCTTCAAGGAACACTGAAGCTTTCTTT. The rearrangement joins TRBV29-1 to TRBJ1-1; D is undetermined. This CDR3 region has 12 residues. Germline lookup yields CDR1 SQVTM and CDR2 ANQGSEA. The V gene lost 8 bases and the J gene lost 1 base, with 11 bases spanning the gap.

The J gene is TRBJ2-7, the V gene TRBV5-4; weak D call: TRBD1 (6 bases). Germline V CDR1 and CDR2: SGHNT, YYREEE (reference sequence). The CDR3 sequence is 15 residues long. V dropped 0 bases and J dropped 3 bases, with 13 bases sitting between them. CDR3 nucleotides: TGTGCCAGCAGCTTGGACAGGGCAACATTCTACGAGCAGTACTTC. Translating it yields CASSLDRATFYEQYF.

The gene calls are TRBV2 and TRBJ1-1, with TRBD1 matching 10 bases. Germline V gives CDR1 SNHLY, CDR2 FYNNEI. The trim removed 6 bases at V and 3 bases at J, leaving 10 bases unmatched. This CDR3 region has 16 residues. The CDR3 here is CASRKGTGQGHTEAFF. CDR3 DNA: TGTGCCAGCAGGAAGGGGACGGGACAGGGGCACACTGAAGCTTTCTTT. Supplemented by reference TRBV2 and TRBJ1-1, the full variable domain reads EPEVTQTPSHQVTQMGQEVILRCVPISNHLYFYWYRQILGQKVEFLVSFYNNEISEKSEIFDDQFSVERPDGSNFTLKIRSTKLEDSAMYFCASRKGTGQGHTEAFFGQGTRLTVV.

The V gene is TRBV19, the J gene TRBJ2-7; no definite D call. Germline assignment: CDR1 LNHDA and CDR2 SQIVND (reference sequence). Trimming removed 0 bases from V and 1 base from J, with 10 bases in between. The CDR3 covers 15 residues. The CDR3 sequence is CASSIDFGLSYEQYF. The CDR3 bases are TGTGCCAGTAGTATAGATTTTGGGCTATCCTACGAGCAGTACTTC.

The chain employs TRBV7-6 and TRBJ1-3; a weak D match, TRBD1 (5 bases). V lost 5 bases and J 4 bases, leaving 12 bases between the germline ends. Germline-derived CDR1 and CDR2 are SGHVS and FNYEAQ. CDR3 length: 14 amino acids. CDR3 sequence: CASSIEGAGNTIYF. In DNA, the CDR3 is TGTGCCAGCAGCATCGAAGGGGCCGGAAACACCATATATTTT.

This rearrangement joins TRBV6-5 to TRBJ2-7; TRBD1 might be the D (6 bases). Trimming pared 10 bases from V and 0 bases from J, leaving 16 bases between. Germline V lookup: CDR1 MNHEY, CDR2 SVGAGI. The CDR3 has 14 amino acids. This chain's CDR3 is CATQTGRLSYEQYF. The CDR3 nucleotides read TGTGCCACCCAGACAGGCCGTCTCTCCTACGAGCAGTACTTC.

This rearrangement joins TRBV7-9 to TRBJ2-1, with 11 bases matching TRBD2. The V segment lost 5 bases and the J segment 4 bases; nucleotides outside the gene matches: 4. Germline V gives CDR1 SEHNR, CDR2 FQNEAQ (reference sequence). The CDR3 extends over 15 amino acids. In DNA, the CDR3 is TGTGCCAGCAGCCCGACTAGCGGGATTTACAATGAGCAGTTCTTC. As protein: CASSPTSGIYNEQFF.

The gene calls are TRBV19 and TRBJ1-1; 8 bases match TRBD1. Trimming removed 7 bases from V and 1 base from J; junction bases left unmatched: 8. Germline V gives CDR1 LNHDA, CDR2 SQIVND (reference sequence). The CDR3 consists of 15 residues. The CDR3 DNA follows: TGTGCCAGTAACCAACCCGGGACAGGGAACACTGAAGCTTTCTTT. It yields the protein CASNQPGTGNTEAFF. The full variable domain, rest sourced from reference TRBV19 and TRBJ1-1, is DGGITQSPKYLFRKEGQNVTLSCEQNLNHDAMYWYRQDPGQGLRLIYYSQIVNDFQKGDIAEGYSVSREKKESFPLTVTSAQKNPTAFYLCASNQPGTGNTEAFFGQGTRLTVV.

V gene TRBV10-2 combines with J gene TRBJ1-5; D ambiguous. V lost 4 bases to trimming and J lost 5 bases, with 9 bases between them. Germline V gives CDR1 WSHSY, CDR2 SAAADI. There are 13 residues in the CDR3. Written as DNA, the CDR3 is TGCGCCAGCAGTGTATCGGAGTATCAGCCCCAGCATTTT. It yields the protein CASSVSEYQPQHF.

The rearrangement joins TRBV30 to TRBJ1-5, with 7 bases aligning to TRBD1. CDR1 and CDR2 (germline): GTSNPN, SVGIG (reference sequence). The CDR3 has 13 residues. V was pared by 1 base and J by 5 bases, with 2 bases of the junction left unmatched. The CDR3 loop is CAWSGQGYQPQHF. For the CDR3, the DNA is TGTGCCTGGAGTGGACAGGGTTATCAGCCCCAGCATTTT.

V usage is TRBV7-9 and J usage is TRBJ1-6, with D possibly TRBD1 on 5 matching bases. Trimming shortened V by 5 bases and J by 8 bases, and 13 bases separated the two germline ends. The CDR3 runs to 14 residues. Per germline, CDR1 SEHNR and CDR2 FQNEAQ (reference sequence). Written as DNA, the CDR3 is TGTGCCAGCAGCCCTTGGACAATGGATTCACCCCTCCACTTT. Its protein product is CASSPWTMDSPLHF. Looking up the rest from reference TRBV7-9 and TRBJ1-6 gives the full variable domain: DTGVSQNPRHKITKRGQNVTFRCDPISEHNRLYWYRQTLGQGPEFLTYFQNEAQLEKSRLLSDRFSAERPKGSFSTLEIQRTEQGDSAMYLCASSPWTMDSPLHFGNGTRLTVT.

The sample holds one count of this clone. The rearrangement uses TRBV7-2 and TRBJ2-1; 9 nucleotides line up with TRBD2. The CDR3 spans 15 residues. The V segment lost 5 bases and the J segment 9 bases; nucleotides outside the gene matches: 11. In germline, CDR1 is SGHTA, CDR2 FQGNSA. The CDR3 sequence is CASSAALAGRGEQFF. CDR3 sequence (DNA): TGTGCCAGCAGCGCCGCCCTAGCGGGGCGAGGTGAGCAGTTCTTC.

Only one count was recorded for this clone. The CDR3 DNA sequence: TGTGCCAGCACTGCTTCAGGGGGAGATACGCAGTATTTT. It translates to CASTASGGDTQYF. V usage is TRBV6-5 and J usage is TRBJ2-3, with TRBD1 matching 7 bases. Unmatched junction bases numbered 6, after V lost 7 bases and J lost 5 bases. CDR3 length equals 13 residues. Per germline, CDR1 MNHEY and CDR2 SVGAGI.

The chain carries TRBV4-3 and TRBJ2-5; 8 bases line up with TRBD2. The length of the CDR3 is 15 residues. Per the germline V gene, CDR1 is LGHNA and CDR2 is YSLEER. V trimming: 1 base; J trimming: 4 bases; junction bases outside the gene matches: 5. CDR3 amino acids: CASSQGTSQGETQYF. CDR3 nucleotide sequence: TGCGCCAGCAGCCAAGGGACTAGCCAAGGAGAGACCCAGTACTTC.

The CDR3 bases are TGTGCCAGCAGTTCTACCGGGGGGATCTACGAGCAGTACTTC. The encoded protein is CASSSTGGIYEQYF. This chain links TRBV27 with TRBJ2-7, with 7 bases fitting TRBD2. J lost 3 bases, V lost 4 bases, and 6 bases had no gene match. Germline V gene sequence: CDR1 MNHEY, CDR2 SMNVEV (reference sequence). This CDR3 spans 14 amino acids.

V usage is TRBV28 and J usage is TRBJ2-7; 7 bases fit TRBD2. The CDR3 is made up of 13 amino acids. Germline trimming cut 7 bases from V and 5 bases from J; bases unmatched to any gene: 8. Germline V CDR1 and CDR2: MDHEN, SYDVKM. The CDR3 coding sequence is TGTGCCAGCATTTCGGGGGGTTTCCACGAGCAGTACTTC. Translated, it gives CASISGGFHEQYF.

The chain links TRBV5-1 to TRBJ1-1; the D gene is possibly TRBD1 (5 bases). V was shortened by 0 bases and J by 5 bases, with 14 bases between the two germline ends. The CDR3 is made up of 15 amino acids. Germline V lookup: CDR1 SGHRS, CDR2 YFSETQ. CDR3 nucleotide sequence: TGCGCCAGCAGCTTGGAACCGCAGGGAGGAACTGAAGCTTTCTTT. As protein: CASSLEPQGGTEAFF.

This clone was counted a few times. The identical CDR3 is also encoded by other nucleotide sequences in the sample. The chain uses TRBV5-5 and TRBJ2-3; TRBD1 matches at 9 bases. The ends lost 0 bases at V and 5 bases at J; junction bases unmatched: 7. The length of the CDR3 is 16 residues. Germline V gene lookup returns CDR1 SGHKS and CDR2 YYEKEE (reference sequence). The CDR3 sequence is CASSLELTGGRDTQYF. Written as DNA, the CDR3 is TGTGCCAGCAGCTTGGAACTGACAGGGGGGAGAGATACGCAGTATTTT.

The J gene is TRBJ2-1, the V gene TRBV7-9; 10 bases map to TRBD2. V was pared by 5 bases and J by 6 bases, with 4 bases of the junction left unmatched. This CDR3 contains 14 residues. The germline gives CDR1 SEHNR, CDR2 FQNEAQ (reference sequence). CDR3 DNA: TGTGCCAGCAGCCCTAGCGGGAGAATCAATGAGCAGTTCTTC. It is translated as CASSPSGRINEQFF.

This clone came up a few times. This chain joins TRBV7-8 and TRBJ2-7; D ambiguous. Trimming shortened V by 0 bases and J by 6 bases, and 9 bases separated the two germline ends. This CDR3 has 13 amino acids. Germline loops: CDR1 SGHVS, CDR2 FQNEAQ. The CDR3 region is CASSLAYLAEQYF. The CDR3 DNA follows: TGTGCCAGCAGCTTAGCGTACCTGGCCGAGCAGTACTTC.

The genes are TRBV6-5 and TRBJ1-3; D ambiguous. Germline values: CDR1 MNHEY, CDR2 SVGAGI. The V and J ends lost 2 bases and 1 base respectively, with 9 bases between them. CDR3 size: 15 residues. This CDR3 is CASSYGQASGNTIYF. The CDR3 region has the DNA TGTGCCAGCAGTTACGGGCAGGCTTCTGGAAACACCATATATTTT.

The chain is built from TRBV5-1 and TRBJ1-4; tentatively, D is TRBD1 (5 bases). CDR1 is SGHRS, CDR2 YFSETQ, per germline. The CDR3 covers 13 residues. V was cut by 3 bases and J by 8 bases, with 11 bases left in between. The CDR3 sequence is CASSSTGGEKLFF. In nucleotides, the CDR3 is TGCGCCAGCAGCTCCACGGGGGGGGAAAAACTGTTTTTT.

The chain links TRBV6-2 or TRBV6-3 to TRBJ1-1; perhaps TRBD1 as D (5 bases). Germline V gene sequence: CDR1 MNHEY, CDR2 SVGEGT. V shed 5 bases and J shed 5 bases, with 15 bases lying between them. The CDR3 is 14 residues long. The CDR3 reads CASSQYGGVTEAFF. CDR3 DNA sequence: TGTGCCAGCAGTCAGTATGGGGGGGTGACTGAAGCTTTCTTT.